These 3 T cell receptor beta chains were all obtained from the same sample, sequenced in a study of T cell responses to AZD1222 COVID-19 vaccine. Libraries were prepared by immunoSEQ multiplex PCR; TCRdb keeps only in-frame clonotypes and omits some of them. The sample consists of about 120,000 clones, 85% to 90% of them appearing once. The sample in question was peripheral blood, obtained on day 0 of AZD1222 vaccination. The receptors stem from an adult in good health.

This chain links TRBV3-1 (or the pseudogene TRBV3-2) with TRBJ1-1, with 8 positions matching TRBD1. Germline CDR1 reads LGHDT; CDR2 reads YNNKEL (reference sequence). The CDR3 length is 13 residues. The trim removed 6 bases at V and 1 base at J, leaving 1 base unmatched. The CDR3 loop is CASRGQENTEAFF. Written as DNA, the CDR3 is TGTGCCAGCAGGGGACAGGAGAACACTGAAGCTTTCTTT.

The CDR3 DNA is TGTGCCATCAGGGACAGGGGTTTTGAGCAGTTCTTC. Translated: CAIRDRGFEQFF. The chain has TRBV10-3 and TRBJ2-1, with TRBD1 identical over 9 bases. Trimming at V came to 6 bases and at J to 9 bases, leaving 3 bases not matched to a gene. CDR1 is ENHRY and CDR2 is SYGVKD in the germline V gene. The length of the CDR3 is 12 residues.

This chain joins TRBV7-9 and TRBJ1-1; D uncertain. This CDR3 has 12 amino acids. Germline V CDR1 and CDR2: SEHNR, FQNEAQ (reference sequence). V lost 5 bases and J 8 bases, leaving 12 bases between the germline ends. CDR3 DNA sequence: TGTGCCAGCAGCATCGCGGGTTCGGAAGCTTTCTTT. As protein: CASSIAGSEAFF. The full variable domain, its missing parts supplied by reference TRBV7-9 and TRBJ1-1, is DTGVSQNPRHKITKRGQNVTFRCDPISEHNRLYWYRQTLGQGPEFLTYFQNEAQLEKSRLLSDRFSAERPKGSFSTLEIQRTEQGDSAMYLCASSIAGSEAFFGQGTRLTVV.